The rows below give T cell receptor beta chains drawn from one sample of a study of lymphopenia after photon versus proton radiotherapy. Clones were read by immunoSEQ multiplex PCR, and TCRdb kept only the in-frame ones, dropping some. The table includes approximately 150,000 clones, roughly nine tenths detected once. Specimen: peripheral blood, collected from a patient treated with photon-based radiotherapy. These receptors all come from a man aged 50 or older with gastric cancer. The CDR3 runs from the conserved cysteine through the conserved F or W. D genes are given only for firm matches. Where a row states a size, it is once, few, many or the class of an expanded clone; other rows omit it.

J | D | size | V | DNA | CDR3
TRBJ2-7 | TRBD2 | - | TRBV27 | TGTGCCAGCAGTTCCCGACTAGCGGGAGGTGAGGAGCAGTACTTC | CASSSRLAGGEEQYF
TRBJ1-2 | TRBD1 | - | TRBV10-3 | TGTGCCATCAGTGAGACCACAGGGGGTGGCTACACCTTC | CAISETTGGGYTF
TRBJ2-7 | - | few | TRBV11-2 | TGTGCCAGCAGCTCCTTCGCCTACGAGCAGTACTTC | CASSSFAYEQYF
TRBJ1-5 | TRBD1 | - | TRBV5-6 | TGTGCCAGCAGTCTGTTGGGACAGGGGAATAATCAGCCCCAGCATTTT | CASSLLGQGNNQPQHF
TRBJ2-6 | TRBD2 | - | TRBV29-1 | TGCAGCGTTGGGGAGGGGCGGGCCATCTCTGGGGCCAACGTCCTGACTTTC | CSVGEGRAISGANVLTF
TRBJ2-2 | TRBD2 | - | TRBV25-1 | TGTGCCTTCCGACTAGCGGGAGATGGGTTGAACACCGGGGAGCTGTTTTTT | CAFRLAGDGLNTGELFF
TRBJ1-1 | TRBD1 | - | TRBV30 | TGTGCCTGGAACAGGGGCACTGAAGCTTTCTTT | CAWNRGTEAFF
TRBJ2-5 | - | - | TRBV2 | TGTGCGGGAGGCAGGGAGGAGACCCAGTACTTC | CAGGREETQYF
TRBJ1-5 | - | - | TRBV9 | TGTGCCAGCAGCGTAGTCGGCCCTGGGGGGAATCAGCCCCAGCATTTT | CASSVVGPGGNQPQHF
TRBJ2-3 | TRBD2 | - | TRBV19 | TGTGCCACAGCGGCGGGGGTGGGCACAGATACGCAGTATTTT | CATAAGVGTDTQYF
TRBJ2-3 | - | - | TRBV19 | TGTGCCAGTAGCGAGAGGTTCGGGAGTCTGACAGATACGCAGTATTTT | CASSERFGSLTDTQYF
TRBJ1-5 | - | - | TRBV4-2 | TGTGCCAGCAGCCAGAGGTCCCGGGACCTCGGGTCGCCCCAGCATTTT | CASSQRSRDLGSPQHF
TRBJ1-5 | - | - | TRBV2 | TGTGCCAGCAGGAGGACAGTAAACAATCAGCCCCAGCATTTT | CASRRTVNNQPQHF
TRBJ2-7 | - | - | TRBV7-9 | TGTGCCAGCAGCTTAAGGGTCAGGGAGCAGTACTTC | CASSLRVREQYF
TRBJ2-2 | TRBD1 | - | TRBV7-8 | TGTGCCAGCAGCCCGACAGGGGCAGTTGACACCGGGGAGCTGTTTTTT | CASSPTGAVDTGELFF
TRBJ2-3 | - | - | TRBV5-1 | TGCGCCAGCAGCTTGAACACAGATACGCAGTATTTT | CASSLNTDTQYF
TRBJ2-3 | TRBD1 | - | TRBV30 | TGTGCCTGGAGTGTCTCCCAGGGGGCAGATACGCAGTATTTT | CAWSVSQGADTQYF
TRBJ1-6 | TRBD1 | once | TRBV4-2 | TGTGCCAGCAGCCAAGGACAGGGGGCTCGGTCACCCCTCCACTTT | CASSQGQGARSPLHF
TRBJ2-6 | TRBD2 | - | TRBV27 | TGTGCCAGCAGTCAACCGGGACTAAGCCTCTCTGGGGCCAACGTCCTGACTTTC | CASSQPGLSLSGANVLTF
TRBJ1-1 | - | - | TRBV7-2 | TGTGCCAGCAGCTCTTACCCCACTATGGGGTCAAACACTGAAGCTTTCTTT | CASSSYPTMGSNTEAFF
TRBJ1-1 | TRBD1 | - | TRBV27 | TGTGCCAGCAGTTTACGGGGACAGGGGGCGAGAACTGAAGCTTTCTTT | CASSLRGQGARTEAFF
TRBJ1-1 | - | few | TRBV6-1 | TGTGCCAGCAGTGAAGGGGCGGGAAACACTGAAGCTTTCTTT | CASSEGAGNTEAFF
TRBJ2-7 | - | - | TRBV11-2 | TGTGCCAGCAGCTTAGGGCACGAGCAGTACTTC | CASSLGHEQYF
TRBJ2-7 | - | - | TRBV2 | TGTGCCAGCAGGCTACAGAGGACCTACGAGCAGTACTTC | CASRLQRTYEQYF
TRBJ1-1 | - | - | TRBV6-5 | TGTGCCAGCAGTTCAGGGTACACTGAAGCTTTCTTT | CASSSGYTEAFF
TRBJ2-1 | TRBD2 | - | TRBV18 | TGTGCCAGCTCTCGATCGACTAGCGCGAGCTCCTACAATGAGCAGTTCTTC | CASSRSTSASSYNEQFF
TRBJ2-1 | TRBD2 | - | TRBV13 | TGTGCCAGCAGCGGATCAGCGGGAGGGCCTTACAATGAGCAGTTCTTC | CASSGSAGGPYNEQFF
TRBJ1-5 | - | - | TRBV6-5 | TGTGCCAGCAGTTCGACCGGGGACCCCCATTTT | CASSSTGDPHF
TRBJ2-1 | - | - | TRBV9 | TGTGCCAGCAGCGCCTCACTAGTACATGAGCAGTTCTTC | CASSASLVHEQFF
TRBJ1-1 | - | once | TRBV4-1 | TGCGCCAGCAGCCAAGGGCGCTCCCAGCCCCAAGCTTTCTTT | CASSQGRSQPQAFF
TRBJ2-1 | TRBD2 | - | TRBV11-3 | TGTGCCAGCAGCTTAGATGTGGGACTAGACAAGGGTGAGCAGTTCTTC | CASSLDVGLDKGEQFF
TRBJ2-1 | TRBD1 | - | TRBV28 | TGTGCCAGCACCTTTACCTTGGGACAGGGAACCAATGAGCAGTTCTTC | CASTFTLGQGTNEQFF
TRBJ2-1 | - | - | TRBV28 | TGTGCCAGCAGTCCTCATTACGGACAGCCATACAATGAGCAGTTCTTC | CASSPHYGQPYNEQFF
TRBJ1-2 | TRBD1 | - | TRBV7-8 | TGTGCCAGCAGCCCGCGGACAGGGGTCGGCTACACCTTC | CASSPRTGVGYTF
TRBJ1-5 | - | - | TRBV28 | TGTGCCAGCAGTTTAACCGAACGGGGCAATCAGCCCCAGCATTTT | CASSLTERGNQPQHF
TRBJ2-7 | TRBD1 | - | TRBV7-2 | TGTGCCAGCAGCCTCGGACAGGGAGCCTACGAGCAGTACTTC | CASSLGQGAYEQYF
TRBJ1-2 | TRBD1 | few | TRBV5-1 | TGCGCCAGCAGCTTGGGGGACAGCTATGGCTACACCTTC | CASSLGDSYGYTF
TRBJ2-1 | - | - | TRBV30 | TGTGCCTGGAGTAGATACAATGAGCAGTTCTTC | CAWSRYNEQFF
TRBJ1-2 | TRBD1 | - | TRBV28 | TGTGCCAGCAGTCCCAGACCAGGGGGCGGAGAAGGAAACTATGGCTACACCTTC | CASSPRPGGGEGNYGYTF
TRBJ1-2 | - | - | TRBV27 | TGTGCCAGCAGTCTAGGGGGGCCGTTGGGCTATGGCTACACCTTC | CASSLGGPLGYGYTF
TRBJ2-3 | TRBD1 | - | TRBV10-3 | TGTGCCATCAGTGAGACTGACAGGGGTACAGATACGCAGTATTTT | CAISETDRGTDTQYF
TRBJ1-5 | TRBD1 | - | TRBV5-6 | TGTGCCAGCAGCTTTACAGGGGGCGCGAGCAATCAGCCCCAGCATTTT | CASSFTGGASNQPQHF
TRBJ1-1 | - | - | TRBV6-6 | TGTGCCAGCAGCAGGGCTTTGGGCACTGAAGCTTTCTTT | CASSRALGTEAFF
TRBJ2-1 | TRBD2 | - | TRBV4-1 | TGCGCCAGCAGCCAAGTGGGTAGCGGGAGCTCCTACAATGAGCAGTTCTTC | CASSQVGSGSSYNEQFF
TRBJ1-5 | TRBD1 | - | TRBV2 | TGTGCCAGCAGTTCTGACAGGGGTAAAAGTCAGCCCCAGCATTTT | CASSSDRGKSQPQHF
TRBJ2-3 | TRBD1 | - | TRBV9 | TGTGCCAGCAGCCCCCCTCCGGGACAGCTCACGGCAGATACGCAGTATTTT | CASSPPPGQLTADTQYF
TRBJ2-1 | TRBD1 | - | TRBV18 | TGTGCCAGCTCACCACCGACAGGGATCCATACCAATGAGCAGTTCTTC | CASSPPTGIHTNEQFF
TRBJ2-7 | - | - | TRBV28 | TGTGCCAGCATGTCAGATCGCGAGCAGTACTTC | CASMSDREQYF
TRBJ2-5 | TRBD2 | - | TRBV4-1 | TGCGCCAGCAGCCAAGATAAGAGACAGCGGGAGGACCAAGAGACCCAGTACTTC | CASSQDKRQREDQETQYF
TRBJ2-7 | TRBD1 | - | TRBV18 | TGTGCCAGCTCACCCGGGACAGGCCCCTACGAGCAGTACTTC | CASSPGTGPYEQYF
TRBJ1-3 | - | - | TRBV19 | TGTGCCAGTAGTAGTCGGACGCTTGGAAACACCATATATTTT | CASSSRTLGNTIYF
TRBJ2-2 | - | - | TRBV11-3 | TGTGCCAGCAGCCGGGACCGCGGGGCCGGGGAGCTGTTTTTT | CASSRDRGAGELFF
TRBJ1-1 | - | - | TRBV7-9 | TGTGCCAGCAGCTTAGGTGAGCGGGACTACCCGGACACTGAAGCTTTCTTT | CASSLGERDYPDTEAFF